The next 14 T cell receptor beta chains were all read from a single sample in a study of PD-1 blockade in mismatch repair-deficient tumors. The table came from immunoSEQ multiplex PCR; TCRdb's copy has only in-frame clones and leaves some out. The data hold 100,000 to 150,000 clones, with around 83% observed a single time. Sequenced here: peripheral blood, sampled 44 weeks after starting pembrolizumab. The receptors come from an adult with mismatch repair-deficient cancer.

The chain recombines TRBV10-2 with TRBJ2-2; 8 nucleotides line up with TRBD2. CDR3 length: 15 amino acids. CDR1 is WSHSY and CDR2 is SAAADI in the germline V gene. J gave up 0 bases and V 6 bases, and 3 bases lay outside the gene matches. CDR3 loop: CASRTSASNTGELFF. In nucleotides, the CDR3 is TGCGCCAGCAGGACTAGCGCCTCGAACACCGGGGAGCTGTTTTTT.

This clone was seen once. The CDR3 DNA sequence: TGTGCCAGCAGCGTAGATCTGGGACAGGGGAACACCGGGGAGCTGTTTTTT. Translated: CASSVDLGQGNTGELFF. The chain uses TRBV9 and TRBJ2-2, with 9 bases fitting TRBD1. J lost 1 base, V lost 0 bases, and 4 bases had no gene match. The CDR3 sequence is 17 residues long. Germline values: CDR1 SGDLS, CDR2 YYNGEE.

The rearrangement links TRBV9 to TRBJ2-1, with 8 nucleotides matching TRBD2. With V trimmed by 2 bases and J by 6 bases, 7 bases remained unmatched. The CDR3 sequence is 15 residues long. Germline assignment: CDR1 SGDLS and CDR2 YYNGEE. The CDR3 sequence: CASSVVAGGGNEQFF. The CDR3 DNA follows: TGTGCCAGCAGCGTTGTTGCGGGAGGAGGCAATGAGCAGTTCTTC.

This clone was counted only a few times. This rearrangement joins TRBV28 to TRBJ2-7, with D perhaps assigned TRBD1 or TRBD2 (6 bases each). Germline CDR1 reads MDHEN; CDR2 reads SYDVKM. Trimming took 2 bases from V and 3 from J, leaving 11 bases between them. This CDR3 region has 14 residues. The CDR3 DNA follows: TGTGCCAGCAGTTTACCGGGGGCGATCTACGAGCAGTACTTC. Translation: CASSLPGAIYEQYF.

The CDR3 here is CASSSGVYNEQFF. CDR3 bases: TGTGCCAGCAGCTCGGGAGTATACAATGAGCAGTTCTTC. The J gene is TRBJ2-1, the V gene TRBV11-2, with a weak D call TRBD2 (6 bases). V was cut by 4 bases and J by 4 bases, with 8 bases left in between. The CDR3 sequence is 13 residues long. The germline V gene encodes CDR1 SGHAT and CDR2 FQNNGV.

V is TRBV28 and J is TRBJ2-5; 10 nucleotides agree with TRBD1. Losses at the gene ends were 5 bases for V and 5 bases for J; bases not matched to a gene: 8. This CDR3 region has 15 residues. Looked up from germline, CDR1 is MDHEN and CDR2 is SYDVKM. DNA of the CDR3: TGTGCCAGCAGTCAGCCGGGACAGGGGACGGAGACCCAGTACTTC. Protein product: CASSQPGQGTETQYF.

The V and J genes are TRBV29-1 and TRBJ2-7, with 9 nucleotides matching TRBD2. Germline V gives CDR1 SQVTM, CDR2 ANQGSEA. The CDR3 contains 13 residues. The trim removed 5 bases at V and 2 bases at J, leaving 4 bases unmatched. The CDR3 DNA is TGCAGCGTTCGGACTAGCGCCGCCTACGAGCAGTACTTC. Protein: CSVRTSAAYEQYF.

In DNA, the CDR3 is TGTGCCAGCAGCCCGACTAGCGCAAGCACAGATACGCAGTATTTT. It is translated as CASSPTSASTDTQYF. This sequence joins TRBV4-2 and TRBJ2-3; 8 nucleotides match TRBD2. This CDR3 region has 15 residues. Germline CDR1 reads LGHNA; CDR2 reads YNFKEQ. J was trimmed by 0 bases and V by 4 bases; bases with no gene match: 3.

On this clone itself: Other DNA sequences in this sample translate to the same CDR3. This chain uses TRBV4-3 with TRBJ1-5; D not resolved. The V end was cut by 0 bases, the J end by 0 bases, with 6 bases between. The CDR3 runs 15 residues. CDR1 and CDR2 (germline): LGHNA, YSLEER. CDR3 nucleotide sequence: TGCGCCAGCAGCCAAGATCGGTTTAGCAATCAGCCCCAGCATTTT. As protein: CASSQDRFSNQPQHF.

The DNA for the CDR3 is TGTGCCAGCAGTCCTCTTGGCATACAGGGGGCTTACGAGCAGTACTTC. Protein: CASSPLGIQGAYEQYF. The V gene is TRBV27, the J gene TRBJ2-7, with 9 bases that match TRBD1. Trimming removed 5 bases from V and 4 bases from J; junction bases left unmatched: 12. Germline CDR1 and CDR2: MNHEY and SMNVEV (reference sequence). The CDR3 covers 16 residues.

This chain links TRBV5-6 with TRBJ2-7; TRBD1 agrees at 9 bases. V shed 1 base and J 2 bases; nucleotides not matched to a gene: 7. Germline values: CDR1 SGHDT, CDR2 YYEEEE. The length of the CDR3 is 16 residues. Written as DNA, the CDR3 is TGTGCCAGCAGCTTGTTCGGGACAGGGTCCCCCTACGAGCAGTACTTC. It encodes CASSLFGTGSPYEQYF. Based on the CDR3 plus reference TRBV5-6 and TRBJ2-7, the full variable domain is DAGVTQSPTHLIKTRGQQVTLRCSPKSGHDTVSWYQQALGQGPQFIFQYYEEEERQRGNFPDRFSGHQFPNYSSELNVNALLLGDSALYLCASSLFGTGSPYEQYFGPGTRLTVT.

The chain carries TRBV6-5 and TRBJ2-7; 9 positions match TRBD2. The CDR3 totals 15 residues. V was clipped by 2 bases and J by 4 bases; unmatched bases: 6. Germline lookup yields CDR1 MNHEY and CDR2 SVGAGI. CDR3 coding DNA: TGTGCCAGCAGTTACAGGATAGCGGGAGTTTACGAGCAGTACTTC. Translated: CASSYRIAGVYEQYF.

This chain links TRBV6-5 with TRBJ2-2; 7 positions match TRBD1. The CDR3 is made up of 12 amino acids. The germline gives CDR1 MNHEY, CDR2 SVGAGI. V was clipped by 7 bases and J by 4 bases; unmatched bases: 0. The DNA of the CDR3 is TGTGCCAGCAACAGGGGCACCGGGGAGCTGTTTTTT. Translation: CASNRGTGELFF.

The chain uses TRBV5-1 and TRBJ2-1, with a weak D call TRBD2 (6 bases). The CDR3 has 15 residues. V dropped 0 bases and J dropped 2 bases, with 9 bases sitting between them. Looked up from germline, CDR1 is SGHRS and CDR2 is YFSETQ. DNA of the CDR3: TGCGCCAGCAGCTTGGCCGCTAGCGCCTACAATGAGCAGTTCTTC. Protein: CASSLAASAYNEQFF.